These 10 T cell receptor beta chains originate from one sample sequenced in a study of cytomegalovirus exposure and HLA in healthy donors. The PCR ran on 60 Vbeta and 13 Jbeta primers. Only in-frame clones appear in the TCRdb table, and some are missing; sequencing was by immunoSEQ multiplex PCR. In total, the table holds over 150,000 clones. The sequenced sample was PBMCs. These receptors originate from a boy younger than 18 in good health and CMV-seronegative.

V and J are TRBV29-1 and TRBJ2-1, with a possible D match to TRBD2 (6 bases). Looked up from germline, CDR1 is SQVTM and CDR2 is ANQGSEA. The CDR3 is 14 amino acids. V dropped 4 bases and J dropped 2 bases, with 12 bases sitting between them. The CDR3 DNA reads as TGCAGCGTTGTCCCTAGCGCTGCCTACAATGAGCAGTTCTTC. Protein: CSVVPSAAYNEQFF.

The rearrangement uses TRBV29-1 and TRBJ2-5; 8 bases fit TRBD2. CDR1 is SQVTM, CDR2 ANQGSEA, per germline. The CDR3 sequence is 14 residues long. The J segment lost 5 bases and the V segment lost 4 bases, leaving 9 bases of the junction unmatched. The CDR3 protein is CSVASAGGKETQYF. CDR3 sequence (DNA): TGCAGCGTTGCGTCGGCGGGGGGAAAGGAGACCCAGTACTTC. The full variable domain, in which reference TRBV29-1 and TRBJ2-5 provide the parts outside the CDR3, is SAVISQKPSRDICQRGTSLTIQCQVDSQVTMMFWYRQQPGQSLTLIATANQGSEATYESGFVIDKFPISRPNLTFSTLTVSNMSPEDSSIYLCSVASAGGKETQYFGPGTRLLVL.

This chain joins TRBV6-6 and TRBJ2-2; TRBD2 matches at 10 bases. The CDR3 loop spans 15 amino acids. V lost 6 bases and J lost 8; bases outside the gene matches: 9. Looked up from germline, CDR1 is MNHNY and CDR2 is SVGAGI (reference sequence). The CDR3 reads CASRLSGGAGGELFF. CDR3 coding DNA: TGTGCCAGCAGACTCAGCGGGGGGGCCGGAGGGGAGCTGTTTTTT.

The CDR3 region has the DNA TGTGCCAGCAGTTTATTCGCCGGGGGAAACACCATATATTTT. The encoded protein is CASSLFAGGNTIYF. This chain joins TRBV27 and TRBJ1-3; D remains ambiguous. Germline assignment: CDR1 MNHEY and CDR2 SMNVEV (reference sequence). The CDR3 is 14 amino acids. The V and J ends lost 1 base and 4 bases respectively, with 8 bases between them.

With regard to this clone: One end of the junction is discordant with germline, which a read error may explain. The chain is built from TRBV7-9 and TRBJ1-2; 10 nucleotides align to TRBD1. The CDR3 covers 17 residues. The germline gives CDR1 SEHNR, CDR2 FQNEAQ (reference sequence). CDR3 sequence reads: CTSSPDRGKNMNYGYTF. As DNA, the CDR3 is TGTACCAGCAGCCCGGACAGGGGGAAAAATATGAACTATGGCTACACCTTC.

This chain uses TRBV7-8 with TRBJ2-3; 9 bases fit TRBD2. The V segment lost 1 base and the J segment 3 bases; nucleotides outside the gene matches: 5. This CDR3 has 16 residues. Germline-derived CDR1 and CDR2 are SGHVS and FQNEAQ. Here the CDR3 reads CASSLGVAGATDTQYF. The CDR3, as DNA: TGTGCCAGCAGCTTAGGGGTAGCGGGGGCGACAGATACGCAGTATTTT. The full variable domain, its missing parts supplied by reference TRBV7-8 and TRBJ2-3, is GAGVSQSPRYKVAKRGQDVALRCDPISGHVSLFWYQQALGQGPEFLTYFQNEAQLDKSGLPSDRFFAERPEGSVSTLKIQRTQQEDSAVYLCASSLGVAGATDTQYFGPGTRLTVL.

This chain uses TRBV28 with TRBJ1-1; 8 bases align to TRBD1. The germline gives CDR1 MDHEN, CDR2 SYDVKM. The CDR3 is 14 amino acids. V lost 6 bases to trimming and J lost 4 bases; unmatched junction nucleotides: 7. Written as DNA, the CDR3 is TGTGCCAGCAGACATCAGGGGGCCCGCACTGAAGCTTTCTTT. This encodes CASRHQGARTEAFF.

The chain carries TRBV5-6 and TRBJ2-1; 13 bases are shared with TRBD2. Germline values: CDR1 SGHDT, CDR2 YYEEEE. Trimming took 4 bases from V and 5 from J; bases not matched to a gene: 3. The CDR3 is made up of 15 amino acids. The CDR3 nucleotides are TGTGCCAGCAGCATAGGACTAGCGGGAGACAATGAGCAGTTCTTC. This sequence encodes CASSIGLAGDNEQFF.

The rearrangement links TRBV5-1 to TRBJ1-1; 8 bases line up with TRBD1. Germline CDR1 is SGHRS and CDR2 is YFSETQ. This CDR3 spans 16 amino acids. Germline trimming cut 0 bases from V and 4 bases from J; bases unmatched to any gene: 8. CDR3 DNA sequence: TGCGCCAGCAGCTTGGCGGCAGGGGGCTTGTTCACTGAAGCTTTCTTT. This encodes CASSLAAGGLFTEAFF.

CDR3 sequence (DNA): TGTGCCAGCTCACCACTTGATACCCAGCAGCCCCAGCATTTT. This translates into CASSPLDTQQPQHF. This chain joins TRBV18 and TRBJ1-5; D remains ambiguous. The V end lost 1 base, the J end lost 7 bases, and 11 bases lay between the germline ends. The CDR3 extends over 14 amino acids. Germline V gives CDR1 KGHSH, CDR2 LQKENI.